Shown below are 6 T cell receptor beta chains from a single sample sequenced in a study of CD8 T cells in ankylosing spondylitis (dated by TCRdb to about 2017). The library relied on 5' RACE. TCRdb lists the instrument as Illumina HiSeq 2500. TCRdb reanalyzed the raw reads on its own, using fastp at Q25 for trimming and MiXCR for clone calling, and kept in-frame beta chains. Each entry is one CDR3 protein sequence, shown with its most common DNA and genes. The sample records approximately 140,000 distinct CDR3 sequences, about 42% of which are singletons. The ten largest clones add up to roughly 15% of the sample. Sequencing input: synovial fluid, either unsorted or a sorted T cell fraction (not recorded which). These receptors were obtained from a male donor with ankylosing spondylitis.

The V gene is TRBV7-8, the J gene TRBJ1-1; D may be TRBD1 (5 bases). The length of the CDR3 is 15 residues. V shed 0 bases and J shed 4 bases, with 12 bases lying between them. The germline gives CDR1 SGHVS, CDR2 FQNEAQ. In DNA form, the CDR3 reads TGTGCCAGCAGCTTAGCGGGGGGTCGCGTCACTGAAGCTTTCTTT. It translates to CASSLAGGRVTEAFF.

This clonotype was counted between two and nine times. J is TRBJ1-5 and V is TRBV5-1; D gene unclear. V was shortened by 10 bases and J by 2 bases, with 7 bases between the two germline ends. The CDR3 is 11 amino acids. The germline CDR1 and CDR2 sequences are SGHRS and YFSETQ. The CDR3, as DNA: TGCGCCCCCAATGGCAATCAGCCCCAGCATTTT. It is translated as CAPNGNQPQHF.

This clonotype appeared a few times. The chain combines TRBV2 with TRBJ1-1, with a possible D match to TRBD1 (5 bases). The CDR3 totals 15 residues. CDR1 and CDR2 from the germline V gene are SNHLY and FYNNEI. V lost 2 bases and J 3 bases, leaving 13 bases between the germline ends. The CDR3 DNA reads as TGTGCCAGCAGTGAATTGGGACCGACCTACACTGAAGCTTTCTTT. This gives the protein CASSELGPTYTEAFF. The whole variable domain, remainder taken from reference TRBV2 and TRBJ1-1, is EPEVTQTPSHQVTQMGQEVILRCVPISNHLYFYWYRQILGQKVEFLVSFYNNEISEKSEIFDDQFSVERPDGSNFTLKIRSTKLEDSAMYFCASSELGPTYTEAFFGQGTRLTVV.

This clonotype was detected many times. V gene TRBV4-1 combines with J gene TRBJ2-2, with 10 bases aligning to TRBD1. Losses at the gene ends were 1 base for V and 0 bases for J; bases not matched to a gene: 5. CDR3 length equals 18 residues. CDR1 and CDR2 (germline): MGHRA, YSYEKL. The CDR3 DNA follows: TGCGCCAGCAGCCAAGTGGGGGGACAGGGGTCGAACACCGGGGAGCTGTTTTTT. It is translated as CASSQVGGQGSNTGELFF.

This chain uses TRBV3-1 with TRBJ2-1; perhaps TRBD2 as D (6 bases). Germline assignment: CDR1 LGHDT and CDR2 YNNKEL (reference sequence). Deletions cut 1 base from V and 2 bases from J, with 12 bases between. The CDR3 spans 16 residues. The CDR3 sequence: CASSQVWGTPYNEQFF. Here the CDR3 DNA reads TGTGCCAGCAGCCAAGTGTGGGGGACTCCCTACAATGAGCAGTTCTTC.

The chain joins TRBV27 to TRBJ2-2, with 8 bases lining up with TRBD1. Germline CDR1 reads MNHEY; CDR2 reads SMNVEV (reference sequence). The J segment lost 6 bases and the V segment lost 7 bases, leaving 10 bases of the junction unmatched. The CDR3 runs 15 residues. CDR3 sequence: CASTATGVLAGELFF. In DNA, the CDR3 is TGTGCCAGCACCGCGACAGGGGTGTTGGCCGGGGAGCTGTTTTTT.